This T cell receptor (beta chain) came from a study of CD8 T cells in ankylosing spondylitis. In its sample, this clonotype was seen a few times. No antigen is known for it. The germline gives CDR1 DFQATT, CDR2 SNEGSKA (reference sequence). After removal of 0 bases from V and 15 bases from J, the junction contained 5 bases not matched to a gene. The CDR3 covers 12 residues. It was by quantitative 5'-RACE with molecular barcodes that TCR beta libraries were made. One entry per CDR3 protein, called by TCRdb with MiXCR from the 5' RACE reads. Of about 450,000 distinct CDR3 sequences in the sample, roughly a quarter were seen once. Findings and limits, study-wide: In reactive arthritis synovial fluid and blood, some motif variants had been reported before. In peripheral blood, disease-linked CD8+ clones occurred at relatively low frequencies. Clones tied to disease were said to be significantly enriched in matched ankylosing spondylitis synovial fluid. Seemingly distinctive of ankylosing spondylitis blood was a TCR beta motif formed by eight highly homologous variants.

The clonotype originates from a male donor with ankylosing spondylitis. Sample: blood, either unsorted or a sorted T cell fraction (not recorded which). The chain links TRBV20-1 to TRBJ2-1; the match to TRBD2 covers 10 bases. The CDR3 loop is CSARELAGMAFF. Written as DNA, the CDR3 is TGCAGTGCTAGAGAACTAGCGGGAATGGCGTTCTTC.